The 21 T cell receptor beta chains given below trace back to one sample, sequenced in a study of cytomegalovirus exposure and HLA in healthy donors. Produced via immunoSEQ multiplex PCR; TCRdb's table is partial and in-frame only. The sample consists of about 250,000 clones, more than 85% of them appearing once. Sequencing was carried out using PBMCs. The receptors were sampled from a man aged 18-30 years in good health and CMV-seropositive.

V is TRBV27 and J is TRBJ1-1; D might be TRBD1 (6 bases). The germline V gene has CDR1 MNHEY and CDR2 SMNVEV (reference sequence). The CDR3 length is 13 residues. V lost 4 bases and J lost 1, with 7 bases in between. The DNA of the CDR3 is TGTGCCAGCAGTTGGGGGGCGAACACTGAAGCTTTCTTT. It encodes CASSWGANTEAFF.

The rearrangement joins TRBV9 to TRBJ1-1; TRBD1 is a possible D gene (5 bases). CDR1 and CDR2 from the germline V gene are SGDLS and YYNGEE. The CDR3 contains 15 residues. Trimming took 2 bases from V and 3 from J, leaving 14 bases between them. The CDR3 protein is CASSVGRGSDTEAFF. The CDR3 DNA follows: TGTGCCAGCAGCGTCGGGCGGGGGTCGGACACTGAAGCTTTCTTT.

The CDR3 sequence is CASSVAWGGTPYEQYF. CDR3 DNA sequence: TGTGCCAGCAGCGTAGCTTGGGGAGGGACCCCCTACGAGCAGTACTTC. The gene calls are TRBV9 and TRBJ2-7; 7 bases match TRBD2. The CDR3 covers 16 residues. The germline V gene has CDR1 SGDLS and CDR2 YYNGEE. Trimming removed 0 bases from V and 2 bases from J; junction bases left unmatched: 8.

The V call is TRBV7-2, the J call TRBJ1-5; D might be TRBD1 (5 bases). V dropped 0 bases and J dropped 7 bases, with 13 bases sitting between them. CDR1 is SGHTA, CDR2 FQGNSA, per germline. The CDR3 totals 15 residues. CDR3 DNA: TGTGCCAGCAGCTTAGCGAACGGGGCGAAACAGCCCCAGCATTTT. This gives the protein CASSLANGAKQPQHF.

This chain links TRBV4-1 with TRBJ1-1, with D uncertain. There are 14 residues in the CDR3. The V gene's germline CDR1 is MGHRA and CDR2 YSYEKL. V was clipped by 1 base and J by 3 bases, with 9 bases between them. The CDR3 DNA reads TGCGCCAGCAGCCAAGGATTCGGGTACACTGAAGCTTTCTTT. As protein: CASSQGFGYTEAFF.

The chain carries TRBV4-1 and TRBJ2-7; TRBD2 matches at 7 bases. The trim removed 3 bases at V and 6 bases at J, leaving 11 bases unmatched. Germline lookup yields CDR1 MGHRA and CDR2 YSYEKL. The CDR3 has 15 amino acids. The CDR3 DNA is TGCGCCAGCAGCCAGAGGGAAAGCGGGGAGATCGAGCAGTACTTC. This gives the protein CASSQRESGEIEQYF.

The V call is TRBV19, the J call TRBJ2-7; D is uncertain. From germline, CDR1 is LNHDA and CDR2 SQIVND (reference sequence). The CDR3 consists of 13 residues. Deletions cut 5 bases from V and 2 bases from J, with 10 bases between. DNA for the CDR3: TGTGCCAGTAGTCCTAATTTCGCCTACGAGCAGTACTTC. This sequence encodes CASSPNFAYEQYF. Full variable domain (missing parts from reference TRBV19 and TRBJ2-7): DGGITQSPKYLFRKEGQNVTLSCEQNLNHDAMYWYRQDPGQGLRLIYYSQIVNDFQKGDIAEGYSVSREKKESFPLTVTSAQKNPTAFYLCASSPNFAYEQYFGPGTRLTVT.

This rearrangement joins TRBV29-1 to TRBJ2-7, with 9 nucleotides matching TRBD1. The J segment lost 3 bases and the V segment lost 3 bases, leaving 0 bases of the junction unmatched. Germline CDR1 is SQVTM and CDR2 is ANQGSEA. CDR3 length: 12 amino acids. The CDR3 DNA reads as TGCAGCGTTGAGGGACAGGGCTACGAGCAGTACTTC. Amino acid sequence: CSVEGQGYEQYF.

This rearrangement joins TRBV29-1 to TRBJ1-5; D is perhaps TRBD1 (6 bases). Germline lookup yields CDR1 SQVTM and CDR2 ANQGSEA. This CDR3 comprises 14 residues. V was clipped by 4 bases and J by 6 bases, with 16 bases between them. CDR3 DNA sequence: TGCAGCGTTGTCTTCCGGGGGCCATGTCAGCCCCAGCATTTT. Protein: CSVVFRGPCQPQHF.

The chain couples TRBV2 to TRBJ2-3, with no clear D. V was cut by 3 bases and J by 4 bases, with 8 bases left in between. The germline V gene has CDR1 SNHLY and CDR2 FYNNEI. The CDR3 sequence is 13 residues long. CDR3 sequence reads: CASSDLSADTQYF. The CDR3 bases are TGTGCCAGCAGTGACTTGTCAGCAGATACGCAGTATTTT.

The chain uses TRBV5-1 and TRBJ2-7; 10 bases are a match to TRBD2. This CDR3 comprises 19 residues. V lost 0 bases, J lost 3 bases, and 15 bases stayed unmatched. Looked up from germline, CDR1 is SGHRS and CDR2 is YFSETQ. This CDR3 is CASSLAASGRNRTFYEQYF. The CDR3 nucleotides read TGCGCCAGCAGCTTGGCCGCTAGCGGGAGAAACCGAACCTTCTACGAGCAGTACTTC.

This chain links TRBV6-5 with TRBJ1-1, with D possibly matching TRBD1 (5 bases). Germline values: CDR1 MNHEY, CDR2 SVGAGI. Trimming took off 6 bases at V and 6 bases at J, with 20 bases between the two ends. This CDR3 region has 15 residues. CDR3 nucleotides: TGTGCCAGCAGCGGGGACTCATCAGGGTTCTCTGAAGCTTTCTTT. This translates into CASSGDSSGFSEAFF.

This rearrangement joins TRBV5-1 to TRBJ1-1; D is undetermined. Germline CDR1 and CDR2: SGHRS and YFSETQ. Trimming pared 4 bases from V and 6 bases from J, leaving 16 bases between. The CDR3 totals 14 residues. CDR3 sequence: CASSLVDGRSEAFF. CDR3 DNA: TGCGCCAGCAGCCTAGTCGACGGACGTTCTGAAGCTTTCTTT.

The CDR3 DNA reads as TGTGCCAGCTCGCTTCCCACCTTAGGCACTGAAGCTTTCTTT. It yields the protein CASSLPTLGTEAFF. The rearrangement uses TRBV18 and TRBJ1-1; no clear D gene. Deletions cut 6 bases from V and 4 bases from J, with 15 bases between. The CDR3 loop spans 14 amino acids. CDR1 is KGHSH, CDR2 LQKENI, per germline.

This clone was observed a single time. The J gene is TRBJ1-2, the V gene TRBV5-1, with D maybe TRBD1 (5 bases). Per the germline V gene, CDR1 is SGHRS and CDR2 is YFSETQ. With 2 bases removed from V and 6 bases from J, the gap between germline ends came to 8 bases. The length of the CDR3 is 12 residues. CDR3 loop: CASSFQGDGYTF. CDR3 DNA: TGCGCCAGCAGCTTCCAGGGAGATGGCTACACCTTC.

This sequence joins TRBV6-1 and TRBJ2-3, with 10 bases aligning to TRBD2. The CDR3 is made up of 15 amino acids. Germline CDR1 MNHNS, CDR2 SASEGT. The junction had 9 bases not matched to a gene; V was cut back by 6 bases and J by 6 bases. The CDR3 region is CASSTTSGDADTQYF. The CDR3 nucleotides are TGTGCCAGCAGCACCACTAGCGGGGACGCGGATACGCAGTATTTT.

The chain combines TRBV30 with TRBJ1-1; TRBD1 might be the D (5 bases). V lost 3 bases, J lost 1 base, and 9 bases lay in between. CDR3 size: 13 residues. Germline V gene lookup returns CDR1 GTSNPN and CDR2 SVGIG (reference sequence). As DNA, the CDR3 is TGTGCCTGGAGACAGGAAAGGAACACTGAAGCTTTCTTT. This encodes CAWRQERNTEAFF.

The V and J genes are TRBV5-1 and TRBJ1-5, with a weak D call TRBD1 (6 bases). Germline V gives CDR1 SGHRS, CDR2 YFSETQ. This CDR3 has 15 residues. The V end lost 4 bases, the J end lost 1 base, and 12 bases lay between the germline ends. CDR3 amino acids: CASSQGGLSNQPQHF. CDR3 DNA sequence: TGCGCCAGCAGCCAAGGGGGTTTGAGCAATCAGCCCCAGCATTTT.

The gene calls are TRBV6-1 and TRBJ1-5; TRBD1 might be the D (6 bases). V was trimmed by 8 bases and J by 1 base, leaving 9 bases between them. In germline, CDR1 is MNHNS, CDR2 SASEGT. CDR3 length: 13 amino acids. DNA of the CDR3: TGTGCCAGCGGACAGTTGAGCAATCAGCCCCAGCATTTT. Translation gives CASGQLSNQPQHF.

This clone was picked up one time. The rearrangement uses TRBV7-2 and TRBJ2-1, with a possible D match to TRBD2 (6 bases). Trimming left V 5 bases short and J 7 bases short, with 18 bases between. Germline V lookup: CDR1 SGHTA, CDR2 FQGNSA. The length of the CDR3 is 15 residues. The CDR3 coding sequence is TGTGCCAGCAGCCCCCCGGGAGCTACTAATAATGAGCAGTTCTTC. This encodes CASSPPGATNNEQFF.

There are a few counts of this clone. The chain employs TRBV6-4 and TRBJ2-3; D may be TRBD2 (5 bases). This CDR3 region has 15 residues. Trimming pared 6 bases from V and 1 base from J, leaving 14 bases between. CDR1 is MRHNA and CDR2 is SNTAGT in the germline V gene. CDR3 amino acids: CASSEGSSGTDTQYF. In nucleotides, the CDR3 is TGTGCCAGCAGCGAAGGGAGTTCGGGCACAGATACGCAGTATTTT.